This TCR beta chain stems from a study of T cell repertoires in cytomegalovirus infection. About the study: Carrying CMV and the relevant HLA type showed in public TCR beta signatures.

In the case of this clonotype: Its antigen is still unknown.

Germline CDR1 MNHEY, CDR2 SMNVEV (reference sequence). The CDR3 is 14 amino acids. Trimming stripped 3 bases from V and 5 bases from J, with 13 bases between. TCRdb used MiXCR to reprocess the reads, holding one entry per CDR3 protein. The sample comprises around 450,000 distinct CDR3 sequences, under 40% of which are singletons, and approximately 15% rests with the top ten. Study-level results: Pooled public TCR beta family frequency picked out CMV carriers with the relevant HLA. HLA-C-restricted CMV-specific TCR beta clonotypes were dominant in the ex vivo response.

The V and J genes are TRBV27 and TRBJ1-1, with D perhaps TRBD1 (6 bases). The source material was PBMCs. The TCR was taken from a human donor in good health (CMV status not recorded). Some clones in this sample may be carry-over from other donors' samples. Written as DNA, the CDR3 is TGTGCCAGCAGTTTGGGACACACGGGGACTGAAGCTTTCTTT. Amino acid sequence: CASSLGHTGTEAFF.